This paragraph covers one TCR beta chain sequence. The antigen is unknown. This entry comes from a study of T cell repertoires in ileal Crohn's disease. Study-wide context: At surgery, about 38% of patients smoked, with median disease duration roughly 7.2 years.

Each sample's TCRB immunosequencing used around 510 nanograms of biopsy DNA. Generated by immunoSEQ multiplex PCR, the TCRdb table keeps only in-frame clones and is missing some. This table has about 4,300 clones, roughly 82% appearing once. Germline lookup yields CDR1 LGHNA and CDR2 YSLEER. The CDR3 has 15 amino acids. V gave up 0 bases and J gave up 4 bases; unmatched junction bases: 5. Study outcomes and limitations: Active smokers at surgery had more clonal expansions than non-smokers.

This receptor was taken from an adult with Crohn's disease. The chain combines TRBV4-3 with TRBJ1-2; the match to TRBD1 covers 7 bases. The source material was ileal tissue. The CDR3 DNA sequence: TGCGCCAGCAGCCAAGACCCCGGGACAGCCTATGGCTACACCTTC. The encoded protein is CASSQDPGTAYGYTF.